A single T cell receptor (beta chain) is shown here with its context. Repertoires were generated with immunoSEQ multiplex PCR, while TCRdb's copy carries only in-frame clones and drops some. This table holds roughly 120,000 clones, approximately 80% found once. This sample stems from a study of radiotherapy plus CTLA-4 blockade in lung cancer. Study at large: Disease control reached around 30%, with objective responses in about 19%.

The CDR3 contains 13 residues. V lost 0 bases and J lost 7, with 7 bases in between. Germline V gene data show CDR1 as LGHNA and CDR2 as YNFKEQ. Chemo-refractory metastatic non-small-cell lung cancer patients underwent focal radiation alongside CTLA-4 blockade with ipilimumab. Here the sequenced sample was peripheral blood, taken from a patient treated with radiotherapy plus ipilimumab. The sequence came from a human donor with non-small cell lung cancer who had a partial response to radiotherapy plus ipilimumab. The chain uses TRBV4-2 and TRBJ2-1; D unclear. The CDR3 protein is CASSQESLNEQFF. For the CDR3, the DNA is TGTGCCAGCAGCCAAGAGAGTTTGAATGAGCAGTTCTTC.